The 19 T cell receptor beta chains below were found in one sample sequenced in a study of T cells in women clearing cervical HPV infection. Sequencing used immunoSEQ multiplex PCR; TCRdb keeps in-frame clones, though not all of them. The sample includes over 45,000 clones. Sequencing was carried out using blood buffy coat. Every receptor here comes from a woman between 18 and 69 years old with a cervical HPV16 infection that either progressed to CIN3+ or cleared (not recorded which).

CDR3 protein: CSAGSSGVWDTQYF. The CDR3 DNA, read in part, is TGCAGTGCTGGATCCAGCGGGGTCTGGGATACG. This chain uses TRBV20-1 with TRBJ2-3; 7 bases line up with TRBD2. The read gets to within 3 residues of the CDR3 end, and the germline J gene fills in the rest. The CDR3 has 14 residues. The ends lost 5 bases at V and 6 bases at J; junction bases unmatched: 11. CDR1 DFQATT and CDR2 SNEGSKA come from the germline V gene (reference sequence).

Points on this clone: Sequencing ends 3 residues short of the CDR3 end; the germline J gene provides the rest. The V and J genes are TRBV12-3 or TRBV12-4 and TRBJ1-2, with D unresolved. This CDR3 has 13 amino acids. Trimming took 5 bases from V and 4 from J, leaving 11 bases between them. The sequenced part of the CDR3 DNA is TGTGCCAGCAGTCCGGTCGCGGCCTATGGC. Its protein product is CASSPVAAYG. The whole CDR3 is CASSPVAAYGYTF.

A remark on this clone: The CDR3 end falls 3 residues outside the read, so it is completed with the germline J gene. V gene TRBV28 combines with J gene TRBJ2-3; TRBD2 aligns across 13 bases. The CDR3 length is 15 residues. Germline CDR1 is MDHEN and CDR2 is SYDVKM. The ends lost 6 bases at V and 5 bases at J; junction bases unmatched: 5. The sequenced part of the CDR3 DNA is TGTGCCAGCAGCACACTAGCGGGAGGGGTAGATACG. It is translated as CASSTLAGGVDT. The CDR3 reads in full as CASSTLAGGVDTQYF.

Details on this clone: The read halts 3 residues ahead of the CDR3 end, with the missing end drawn from the germline J gene. The chain recombines TRBV19 with TRBJ1-1, with D possibly TRBD1 on 5 matching bases. The CDR3 totals 15 residues. Germline V CDR1 and CDR2: LNHDA, SQIVND (reference sequence). Partial CDR3 DNA: TGTGCCAGTAGTTACCGGACCCTCGGTTCCGGGGGA. The encoded protein is CASSYRTLGSGG. The full CDR3 is CASSYRTLGSGGAFF. The full variable domain, completed using reference TRBV19 and TRBJ1-1, is DGGITQSPKYLFRKEGQNVTLSCEQNLNHDAMYWYRQDPGQGLRLIYYSQIVNDFQKGDIAEGYSVSREKKESFPLTVTSAQKNPTAFYLCASSYRTLGSGGAFFGQGTRLTVV.

This clone is labeled medium-sized (0.01 to 0.1%) based on frequency. The sequenced fragment ends 3 residues before the CDR3 boundary, so the rest is inferred from the germline J gene. V and J are TRBV18 and TRBJ2-5, with D perhaps being TRBD1 or TRBD2 (7 bases each). The CDR3 extends over 17 amino acids. Germline loops: CDR1 KGHSH, CDR2 LQKENI. V shed 6 bases and J shed 2 bases, with 22 bases lying between them. CDR3 sequence: CASSYRQGGAKQETQYF. The CDR3 bases that were read are TGTGCCAGCTCTTACCGACAGGGAGGGGCAAAGCAAGAGACC.

As to this clone: The CDR3 extends 3 residues past the end of the read, so its final part is completed from the germline J gene. The V gene is TRBV18, the J gene TRBJ2-7; D may be TRBD2 (6 bases). Germline values: CDR1 KGHSH, CDR2 LQKENI. The CDR3 spans 14 residues. V was trimmed by 6 bases and J by 4 bases, leaving 16 bases between them. The CDR3 here is CASSRVAVLYEQYF. Incomplete CDR3 DNA: TGTGCCAGCTCTCGGGTAGCGGTTCTTTACGAG.

The CDR3 sequence is CASSLTGIDGYTF. The DNA read from the CDR3 is TGTGCCAGCAGCTTGACAGGCATAGATGGC. The gene calls are TRBV5-5 and TRBJ1-2; TRBD1 is a possible D gene (5 bases). The CDR3 goes on 3 residues after the read ends, and that part is filled in from the germline J gene. This CDR3 comprises 13 residues. Trimming took 1 base from V and 6 from J, leaving 10 bases between them. Germline CDR1 is SGHKS and CDR2 is YYEKEE (reference sequence).

As to this clone: Coverage ceases 3 residues before the CDR3 finishes, and the germline J gene fills in the end. This sequence joins TRBV20-1 and TRBJ2-7; 10 positions agree with TRBD2. The CDR3 runs to 14 residues. Germline V lookup: CDR1 DFQATT, CDR2 SNEGSKA (reference sequence). J gave up 2 bases and V 2 bases, and 3 bases lay outside the gene matches. Incomplete CDR3 DNA: TGCAGTGCTAGATTCAGCGGGAGGGCCTACGAG. It codes for CSARFSGRAYE. The whole CDR3 region reads CSARFSGRAYEQYF.

Concerning this clone: From the germline J gene comes the end of the CDR3, since the read stops 3 residues before it. The chain links TRBV10-3 to TRBJ2-1, with D maybe TRBD1 (6 bases). The germline CDR1 and CDR2 sequences are ENHRY and SYGVKD. CDR3 length equals 14 residues. V lost 1 base and J 9 bases, leaving 13 bases between the germline ends. CDR3 bases read: TGTGCCATCAGTGAGTTGTCAGGGGAGACTGAG. It is translated as CAISELSGETE. The whole CDR3 is CAISELSGETEQFF.

Turning to this clone: The read ends 3 residues early relative to the CDR3; the germline J gene fills the gap. The chain joins TRBV2 to TRBJ1-2; TRBD1 is a possible D gene (6 bases). The CDR3 totals 13 residues. V lost 6 bases to trimming and J lost 7 bases, with 15 bases between them. The germline gives CDR1 SNHLY, CDR2 FYNNEI. The CDR3 spells CASRDDRSSGYTF. The sequenced part of the CDR3 DNA is TGTGCCAGCAGGGATGACAGGAGTTCTGGC.

About this clone: The read falls 3 residues short of the CDR3 end, and the missing part is taken from the germline J gene. V usage is TRBV12-3 or TRBV12-4 and J usage is TRBJ1-2; D perhaps matches TRBD1 (5 bases). The CDR3 extends over 14 amino acids. V was shortened by 6 bases and J by 5 bases, with 16 bases between the two germline ends. The CDR3: CASRSPRREYGYTF. The DNA read from the CDR3 is TGTGCCAGCAGGTCCCCCCGCAGGGAATATGGC.

Remarks on this clone: The read gets to within 3 residues of the CDR3 end, and the germline J gene fills in the rest. The V gene is TRBV4-2, the J gene TRBJ1-1; weak D call: TRBD1 (5 bases). V lost 0 bases and J 6 bases, leaving 8 bases between the germline ends. Germline values: CDR1 LGHNA, CDR2 YNFKEQ. The CDR3 totals 13 residues. The sequenced CDR3 bases are TGTGCCAGCAGCCAAGAACGCAGGGCTGAA. It yields the protein CASSQERRAE. The entire CDR3 sequence reads CASSQERRAEAFF.

As for this clone: The sequence runs out 3 residues before the end of the CDR3; the remainder is reconstructed from the germline J gene. The chain employs TRBV20-1 and TRBJ2-3; TRBD2 matches at 16 bases. The CDR3 totals 16 residues. Per the germline V gene, CDR1 is DFQATT and CDR2 is SNEGSKA (reference sequence). Trimming at V came to 4 bases and at J to 3 bases, leaving 4 bases not matched to a gene. CDR3 protein: CSATGLAGGRTDTQYF. Partial CDR3 DNA: TGCAGTGCTACGGGACTAGCGGGAGGGAGGACAGATACG.

Turning to this clone: The DNA ends 3 residues before the CDR3 does, and the rest of the CDR3 is filled in from the germline J gene. V usage is TRBV27 and J usage is TRBJ2-7, with TRBD2 identical over 8 bases. This CDR3 spans 14 amino acids. The V segment lost 6 bases and the J segment 3 bases; nucleotides outside the gene matches: 7. Germline V gene sequence: CDR1 MNHEY, CDR2 SMNVEV (reference sequence). The CDR3 protein is CASRGSSGFYEQYF. The DNA read from the CDR3 is TGTGCCAGCAGGGGGTCTAGCGGGTTCTACGAG.

The CDR3 reads CSARGGRDGYEQYF. The sequenced CDR3 bases are TGCAGTGCTCGGGGTGGGCGGGATGGGTACGAG. The chain couples TRBV20-1 to TRBJ2-7; D is perhaps TRBD2 (6 bases). The observed sequence ends 3 residues before the CDR3 terminus, with the missing tail filled in from the germline J gene. Germline V CDR1 and CDR2: DFQATT, SNEGSKA (reference sequence). The CDR3 has 14 amino acids. Trimming stripped 5 bases from V and 4 bases from J, with 18 bases between.

On this clone: One junction end disagrees with the germline gene, perhaps due to a read error. The sequenced fragment ends 3 residues before the CDR3 boundary, so the rest is inferred from the germline J gene. The V call is TRBV4-2, the J call TRBJ1-2; weak D call: TRBD1 (5 bases). Germline-derived CDR1 and CDR2 are LGHNA and YNFKEQ. The CDR3 loop spans 15 amino acids. The sequenced part of the CDR3 DNA is TGCGCCAGCAGCCAAGACGGGGGGAGGTTTGGAGGC. This encodes CASSQDGGRFGG. The CDR3 in its entirety is CASSQDGGRFGGYTF.

Comment on this clone: The CDR3 end is not reached by the read, which stops 3 residues before it; the germline J gene fills it in. This sequence joins TRBV20-1 and TRBJ1-2, with 9 bases aligning to TRBD1. The CDR3 totals 16 residues. Unmatched junction bases numbered 12, after V lost 0 bases and J lost 7 bases. Germline V gene sequence: CDR1 DFQATT, CDR2 SNEGSKA (reference sequence). This chain's CDR3 is CSARDPGTGISRGYTF. CDR3 DNA (partial): TGCAGTGCTAGAGATCCCGGGACAGGGATTTCTCGTGGC.

Note on this clone: The sequenced fragment ends 3 residues before the CDR3 boundary, so the rest is inferred from the germline J gene. The genes are TRBV20-1 and TRBJ2-1; 8 bases line up with TRBD2. With 3 bases clipped from V and 6 bases from J, the junction kept 4 bases outside the gene matches. The CDR3 has 13 amino acids. CDR1 DFQATT and CDR2 SNEGSKA come from the germline V gene (reference sequence). This CDR3 reads CSASGGAGNEQFF. CDR3 DNA, as far as it was read: TGCAGTGCTAGCGGGGGGGCCGGCAATGAG.

Comment on this clone: The CDR3 extends 3 residues past the end of the read, so its final part is completed from the germline J gene. This rearrangement joins TRBV5-1 to TRBJ2-7; TRBD1 might be the D (6 bases). The CDR3 extends over 13 amino acids. With 3 bases removed from V and 5 bases from J, the gap between germline ends came to 12 bases. CDR1 is SGHRS and CDR2 is YFSETQ in the germline V gene. CDR3 residues: CASSSGTTHEQYF. Partial CDR3 DNA: TGCGCCAGCAGCTCCGGGACAACTCACGAG.